One sample yielded the 26 T cell receptor beta chains listed below, sequenced in a study of radiation and T cells in renal cell carcinoma. Method: immunoSEQ multiplex PCR; TCRdb's copy keeps in-frame clones and lacks some. The data contain 120,000 to 150,000 clones, about nine tenths of them singletons. Sample time point: baseline pretreatment blood. Treatment: 15 Gy SBRT to primary tumor, nephrectomy 4 weeks later. The input for sequencing was blood, taken from a patient whose treatment included radiotherapy and nephrectomy. The receptors originated from a woman in her 70s with renal cell carcinoma.

The rearrangement links TRBV13 to TRBJ2-5; TRBD1 matches at 7 bases. CDR3 size: 14 residues. V shed 5 bases and J 2 bases; nucleotides not matched to a gene: 5. The germline V gene has CDR1 PRHDT and CDR2 FYEKMQ (reference sequence). The CDR3 DNA reads TGTGCCAGCAGCCAGACAGGGTCACAAGAGACCCAGTACTTC. Its translation: CASSQTGSQETQYF.

The rearrangement joins TRBV5-1 to TRBJ2-3; 10 bases line up with TRBD2. With 2 bases clipped from V and 9 bases from J, the junction kept 9 bases outside the gene matches. The CDR3 totals 15 residues. Germline V CDR1 and CDR2: SGHRS, YFSETQ. For the CDR3, the DNA is TGCGCCAGCAGCTTCGGGACTAGCGAAACACGGACGCAGTATTTT. Translated: CASSFGTSETRTQYF.

The chain carries TRBV7-2 and TRBJ1-3, with a weak D call TRBD1 (6 bases). The length of the CDR3 is 16 residues. V lost 2 bases and J 2 bases, leaving 13 bases between the germline ends. Germline CDR1 is SGHTA and CDR2 is FQGNSA. The CDR3 sequence: CASSLSRAGAGNTIYF. CDR3 nucleotide sequence: TGTGCCAGCAGCTTAAGTAGGGCAGGGGCTGGAAACACCATATATTTT.

Details on this clone: Other DNA sequences from this sample encode an identical CDR3 as well. The rearrangement joins TRBV6-5 to TRBJ1-4, with D perhaps matching TRBD1 (5 bases). CDR3 length: 15 amino acids. CDR1 is MNHEY and CDR2 is SVGAGI in the germline V gene. Trimming cost V 0 bases and J 0 bases, with 5 bases left between them. Written as DNA, the CDR3 is TGTGCCAGCAGTTACTCGGGGGCAACTAATGAAAAACTGTTTTTT. It encodes CASSYSGATNEKLFF.

This chain uses TRBV6-5 with TRBJ1-4; D not resolved. Trimming pared 6 bases from V and 7 bases from J, leaving 15 bases between. This CDR3 is 14 amino acids long. CDR1 and CDR2 (germline): MNHEY, SVGAGI. CDR3 sequence: CASRPTRSGEKLFF. For the CDR3, the DNA is TGTGCCAGCAGACCAACACGAAGCGGTGAAAAACTGTTTTTT.

The rearrangement joins TRBV2 to TRBJ2-1; the D gene is possibly TRBD1 (5 bases). Germline V gene data show CDR1 as SNHLY and CDR2 as FYNNEI. This CDR3 spans 15 amino acids. V was trimmed by 6 bases and J by 0 bases, leaving 12 bases between them. CDR3 bases: TGTGCCAGCAGACGACAGTTCAGCTCCTACAATGAGCAGTTCTTC. The encoded protein is CASRRQFSSYNEQFF. Full variable domain (rest looked up from reference TRBV2 and TRBJ2-1): EPEVTQTPSHQVTQMGQEVILRCVPISNHLYFYWYRQILGQKVEFLVSFYNNEISEKSEIFDDQFSVERPDGSNFTLKIRSTKLEDSAMYFCASRRQFSSYNEQFFGPGTRLTVL.

V usage is TRBV18 and J usage is TRBJ1-1; D is ambiguous. In germline, CDR1 is KGHSH, CDR2 LQKENI. The CDR3 loop spans 15 amino acids. Deletions cut 4 bases from V and 0 bases from J, with 12 bases between. CDR3 amino acids: CASSRDRVMNTEAFF. The CDR3 nucleotides are TGTGCCAGCTCACGAGACCGGGTCATGAACACTGAAGCTTTCTTT.

V and J are TRBV27 and TRBJ1-2, with a possible D match to TRBD1 (5 bases). CDR1 and CDR2 from the germline V gene are MNHEY and SMNVEV (reference sequence). This CDR3 has 16 amino acids. The ends were cut back, 6 bases at V and 8 bases at J, with 25 bases in the middle. DNA for the CDR3: TGTGCCAGCAGACTAACAGGCCGGGGGGATTGGGAAGGCTACACCTTC. Amino acid sequence: CASRLTGRGDWEGYTF.

The V gene is TRBV4-3, the J gene TRBJ2-7, with 8 bases that match TRBD1. The J segment lost 2 bases and the V segment lost 3 bases, leaving 6 bases of the junction unmatched. This CDR3 comprises 15 residues. CDR1 is LGHNA and CDR2 is YSLEER in the germline V gene. The CDR3 loop reads CASSQGTGLTYEQYF. The CDR3 DNA reads as TGCGCCAGCAGCCAGGGGACAGGCCTTACCTACGAGCAGTACTTC.

The chain carries TRBV30 and TRBJ2-7; no reliable D call. This CDR3 region has 14 residues. Per the germline V gene, CDR1 is GTSNPN and CDR2 is SVGIG (reference sequence). V was shortened by 1 base and J by 2 bases, with 12 bases between the two germline ends. The DNA of the CDR3 is TGTGCCTGGAGTGGTGAAGGGTTCCCCTACGAGCAGTACTTC. Its translation is CAWSGEGFPYEQYF.

This chain joins TRBV5-1 and TRBJ2-2, with 7 bases fitting TRBD1. V lost 0 bases, J lost 5 bases, and 10 bases stayed unmatched. The CDR3 runs 17 residues. The germline gives CDR1 SGHRS, CDR2 YFSETQ. CDR3 protein: CASSLAIDRVATGELFF. The CDR3 DNA reads as TGCGCCAGCAGCTTGGCAATCGACAGGGTAGCGACCGGGGAGCTGTTTTTT.

The rearrangement joins TRBV9 to TRBJ1-2; no firm D call. CDR3 length equals 15 residues. Germline CDR1 and CDR2: SGDLS and YYNGEE. Trimming removed 2 bases from V and 0 bases from J, with 11 bases in between. The CDR3 loop reads CASSVRSGANYGYTF. CDR3 DNA sequence: TGTGCCAGCAGCGTGCGGAGCGGGGCTAACTATGGCTACACCTTC.

The V and J genes are TRBV7-8 and TRBJ2-7; 9 bases align to TRBD2. There are 16 residues in the CDR3. The germline V gene has CDR1 SGHVS and CDR2 FQNEAQ. Losses at the gene ends were 3 bases for V and 5 bases for J; bases not matched to a gene: 11. This chain's CDR3 is CASSFVTSGPGHEQYF. The CDR3 DNA reads as TGTGCCAGCAGCTTCGTAACTAGCGGGCCGGGCCACGAGCAGTACTTC.

The chain employs TRBV5-8 and TRBJ1-1; tentatively, D is TRBD1 (5 bases). V lost 3 bases to trimming and J lost 0 bases, with 12 bases between them. From germline, CDR1 is SGHTS and CDR2 YDEGEE. The CDR3 is made up of 15 amino acids. Here the CDR3 DNA reads TGTGCCAGCAGCTGGGGGGGGAGCATGAACACTGAAGCTTTCTTT. It encodes CASSWGGSMNTEAFF. The variable domain in full, with the rest retrieved from reference TRBV5-8 and TRBJ1-1, is EAGVTQSPTHLIKTRGQQATLRCSPISGHTSVYWYQQALGLGLQFLLWYDEGEERNRGNFPPRFSGRQFPNYSSELNVNALELEDSALYLCASSWGGSMNTEAFFGQGTRLTVV.

V is TRBV9 and J is TRBJ2-3; the D gene is possibly TRBD2 (7 bases). The CDR3 is 16 residues long. In germline, CDR1 is SGDLS, CDR2 YYNGEE. V lost 5 bases to trimming and J lost 2 bases, with 18 bases between them. The DNA for the CDR3 is TGTGCCAGCAGTTGGGGGCTAGCGGAGACCACAGATACGCAGTATTTT. It encodes CASSWGLAETTDTQYF. Full variable domain (outside the CDR3, taken from reference TRBV9 and TRBJ2-3): DSGVTQTPKHLITATGQRVTLRCSPRSGDLSVYWYQQSLDQGLQFLIQYYNGEERAKGNILERFSAQQFPDLHSELNLSSLELGDSALYFCASSWGLAETTDTQYFGPGTRLTVL.

The rearrangement joins TRBV5-5 to TRBJ1-5; D remains unclear. Germline CDR1 is SGHKS and CDR2 is YYEKEE (reference sequence). The V end was cut by 0 bases, the J end by 1 base, with 11 bases between. The CDR3 loop spans 16 amino acids. CDR3 coding DNA: TGTGCCAGCAGCTTGGTCATGGACCAGAGCAATCAGCCCCAGCATTTT. Protein: CASSLVMDQSNQPQHF.

V gene TRBV6-1 combines with J gene TRBJ2-7; a weak D match, TRBD1 (6 bases). Trimming removed 8 bases from V and 2 bases from J, with 10 bases in between. The CDR3 runs 12 residues. Germline lookup yields CDR1 MNHNS and CDR2 SASEGT. CDR3 sequence reads: CASGGTTYEQYF. CDR3 sequence (DNA): TGTGCCAGCGGGGGCACAACCTACGAGCAGTACTTC.

The genes are TRBV6-5 and TRBJ1-2; D perhaps matches TRBD1 (6 bases). Trimming left V 7 bases short and J 4 bases short, with 13 bases between. This CDR3 spans 13 amino acids. Germline values: CDR1 MNHEY, CDR2 SVGAGI. This CDR3 reads CASTPQGSYGYTF. The CDR3 nucleotides read TGTGCCAGCACACCACAGGGAAGCTATGGCTACACCTTC.

CDR3 in amino acids: CASSLTSGVLDEQFF. Written as DNA, the CDR3 is TGCGCCAGCAGTTTGACTAGCGGGGTGTTGGATGAGCAGTTCTTC. The chain joins TRBV5-1 to TRBJ2-1; the match to TRBD2 covers 11 bases. The CDR3 contains 15 residues. Germline V lookup: CDR1 SGHRS, CDR2 YFSETQ. The J segment lost 8 bases and the V segment lost 5 bases, leaving 9 bases of the junction unmatched.

For this clone: Other nucleotide sequences from this sample produce the same CDR3. This chain uses TRBV5-5 with TRBJ1-2, with a possible D match to TRBD1 (5 bases). The CDR3 sequence is 13 residues long. CDR1 and CDR2 from the germline V gene are SGHKS and YYEKEE (reference sequence). With 0 bases removed from V and 4 bases from J, the gap between germline ends came to 7 bases. The CDR3 reads CASSLGGSYGYTF. In DNA, the CDR3 is TGTGCCAGCAGCTTGGGGGGGAGCTATGGCTACACCTTC.

The chain has TRBV6-1 and TRBJ1-1; 8 positions agree with TRBD1. This CDR3 has 15 residues. V was clipped by 0 bases and J by 5 bases; unmatched bases: 5. CDR1 is MNHNS and CDR2 is SASEGT in the germline V gene. CDR3 in DNA: TGTGCCAGCAGTGAAGCGACAGGGGCGAGAACTGAAGCTTTCTTT. Its protein product is CASSEATGARTEAFF.

V and J are TRBV7-9 and TRBJ2-1; the match to TRBD2 covers 9 bases. Germline CDR1 reads SEHNR; CDR2 reads FQNEAQ (reference sequence). The CDR3 length is 15 residues. The V gene end was trimmed by 7 bases and the J gene end by 6 bases; junction bases not matched to a gene: 10. The CDR3 loop reads CASTVDSGGLNEQFF. The CDR3, as DNA: TGTGCCAGCACGGTCGATAGCGGGGGCCTCAATGAGCAGTTCTTC.

V gene TRBV4-3 combines with J gene TRBJ1-2; D is uncertain. Trimming removed 2 bases from V and 3 bases from J, with 16 bases in between. CDR3 length equals 16 residues. The germline CDR1 and CDR2 sequences are LGHNA and YSLEER. The CDR3 region has the DNA TGCGCCAGCAGCCAACAACCAGGACTTGGTTACTATGGCTACACCTTC. It is translated as CASSQQPGLGYYGYTF.

V and J are TRBV9 and TRBJ1-1, with D possibly TRBD1 on 5 matching bases. From germline, CDR1 is SGDLS and CDR2 YYNGEE. The CDR3 runs 14 residues. Trimming removed 0 bases from V and 8 bases from J, with 14 bases in between. The CDR3 bases are TGTGCCAGCAGCGTAGTGAGCAGGGAGGGGGAAGCTTTCTTT. Translated: CASSVVSREGEAFF.

A single count supports this clone. The chain is built from TRBV6-1 and TRBJ2-5; TRBD1 matches at 7 bases. CDR3 size: 14 residues. Germline V gene lookup returns CDR1 MNHNS and CDR2 SASEGT. V gave up 10 bases and J gave up 4 bases; unmatched junction bases: 12. CDR3 sequence (DNA): TGTGCCACAGTGGGAGACAGGGTCGCAGAGACCCAGTACTTC. Protein: CATVGDRVAETQYF.

The chain links TRBV6-5 to TRBJ1-2, with TRBD1 matching over 11 bases. The ends lost 6 bases at V and 7 bases at J; junction bases unmatched: 4. Germline loops: CDR1 MNHEY, CDR2 SVGAGI. The CDR3 sequence is 13 residues long. In DNA form, the CDR3 reads TGTGCCAGCAGATCCGGGACAGGGGGTGGCTACACCTTC. It specifies CASRSGTGGGYTF.